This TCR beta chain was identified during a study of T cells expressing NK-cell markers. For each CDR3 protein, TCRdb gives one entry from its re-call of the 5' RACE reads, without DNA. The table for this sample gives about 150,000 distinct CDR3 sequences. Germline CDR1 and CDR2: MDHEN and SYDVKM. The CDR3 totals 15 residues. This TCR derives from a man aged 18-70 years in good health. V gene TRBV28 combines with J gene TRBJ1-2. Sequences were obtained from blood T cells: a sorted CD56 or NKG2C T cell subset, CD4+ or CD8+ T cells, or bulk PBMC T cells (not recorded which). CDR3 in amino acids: CASSLVGSPRRGYTF.